A selection of T cell receptor beta chains follows, all from one sample in a study of blood T cell repertoires in COVID-19. Sequencing was performed with immunoSEQ multiplex PCR; in TCRdb, only in-frame clones are kept and a portion is missing. In the table there are 150,000 or so clones, 84% of which are singletons. Sequencing was carried out using peripheral blood. These receptor sequences come from a man between 35 and 55 years old who had recovered from COVID-19. Each CDR3 is given with its conserved first and last residue. Each record gives: J gene, V gene, clone size, D gene, CDR3 DNA, CDR3 protein. D genes are given only for firm matches. For some rows the clone size is stated as once, few or many, or as a class when expanded; others skip it.

>TRBJ1-1|TRBV14|few|TRBD1
TGTGCCAGCAGCACTCCCGGGACAGGGGGGTATGAAGCTTTCTTT
CASSTPGTGGYEAFF
>TRBJ2-1|TRBV6-2/TRBV6-3|.|.
TGTGCCAGCAGTTTCCCCCCGGGAGCGTTCTACAATGAGCAGTTCTTC
CASSFPPGAFYNEQFF
>TRBJ1-5|TRBV30|.|.
TGTGCCTGGAGTCTGTCGCAGGGAAGCAATCAGCCCCAGCATTTT
CAWSLSQGSNQPQHF
>TRBJ2-7|TRBV18|.|.
TGTGCCAGCTCCACCGACAGACTCTACGAGCAGTACTTC
CASSTDRLYEQYF
>TRBJ1-6|TRBV30|.|.
TGTGCCTGGACCCATGAGGAGAAACTCCACTTT
CAWTHEEKLHF
>TRBJ1-2|TRBV2|once|.
TGTGCCAGCAGGGGCGACAGCAACTATGGCTACACCTTC
CASRGDSNYGYTF
>TRBJ2-1|TRBV9|.|TRBD2
TGTGCCAGCAATGGGGAGGGCGGGAAAAATGAGCAGTTCTTC
CASNGEGGKNEQFF
>TRBJ2-2|TRBV7-3|.|.
TGTGCCAGCAGCTCCCCCGTTACCGGGGAGCTGTTTTTT
CASSSPVTGELFF
>TRBJ2-5|TRBV4-3|few|TRBD2
TGCGCCAGCAGCCACCAGCGGGGGTCACAAGAGACCCAGTACTTC
CASSHQRGSQETQYF
>TRBJ2-3|TRBV7-9|.|.
TGTGCCAGCGGTCATGGGGGAGGAGGGAGGACAGATACGCAGTATTTT
CASGHGGGGRTDTQYF
>TRBJ2-1|TRBV3-1/TRBV3-2|.|TRBD2
TGTGCCAGCAGCCAAGATGGCAGGGAGGGTGAGCAGTTCTTC
CASSQDGREGEQFF
>TRBJ2-1|TRBV5-1|few|.
TGCGCCAGCAGCTTGGGAGGGAGTTCCTACAATGAGCAGTTCTTC
CASSLGGSSYNEQFF
>TRBJ2-7|TRBV9|.|.
TGTGCCAGCAGCAAGGGACAAGCCTACTACGAGCAGTACTTC
CASSKGQAYYEQYF
>TRBJ2-7|TRBV6-5|.|.
TGTGCCAGTCGAGGGATTACGGGGCAGTACTTC
CASRGITGQYF
>TRBJ2-2|TRBV7-9|once|.
TGTGCCAGCAGATCGCCAGGGTACCCCGGGGAGCTGTTTTTT
CASRSPGYPGELFF
>TRBJ2-3|TRBV27|.|.
TGTGCCAGCAGTTTCATAGATACGCAGTATTTT
CASSFIDTQYF
>TRBJ2-7|TRBV11-2|.|TRBD2
TGTGCCAGCAGCTTAGGTTTTTTAGCGGGTAGCGACGAGCAGTACTTC
CASSLGFLAGSDEQYF
>TRBJ2-7|TRBV30|.|TRBD1
TGTGCCTATCCGGGACAGACTTTCTCCTACGAGCAGTACTTC
CAYPGQTFSYEQYF
>TRBJ2-5|TRBV9|.|.
TGTGCCAGCAGCCCAAGGGGGGGCCGTCAAGAGACCCAGTACTTC
CASSPRGGRQETQYF
>TRBJ1-5|TRBV19|.|.
TGTGCCAGTAGTGGAACAGTTGACAATCAGCCCCAGCATTTT
CASSGTVDNQPQHF
>TRBJ2-5|TRBV7-2|.|.
TGTGCCAGCAGCCTCGGTAGGAGGGGCGACCGAGAGACCCAGTACTTC
CASSLGRRGDRETQYF
>TRBJ1-4|TRBV4-3|.|TRBD1
TGCGCCAGCAGCCCCCGACAGGGCAATAATGAAAAACTGTTTTTT
CASSPRQGNNEKLFF
>TRBJ2-7|TRBV5-1|.|.
TGCGCCAGCAGCCGAGGACTCGATCCCACCTACGAGCAGTACTTC
CASSRGLDPTYEQYF
>TRBJ2-2|TRBV9|.|.
TGTGCCAGCGGGTCCCGAGGCACCGGGGAGCTGTTTTTT
CASGSRGTGELFF
>TRBJ2-1|TRBV11-2|.|.
TGTGCCAGCAGCGCCACCACGGCGGGCGGGAATGAGCAGTTCTTC
CASSATTAGGNEQFF
>TRBJ1-2|TRBV24-1|.|TRBD1
TGTGCCACCAGTACTTTTTTGGGGACAGGGCACTATGGCTACACCTTC
CATSTFLGTGHYGYTF
>TRBJ1-2|TRBV7-9|.|.
TGTGCCAGCAGCTTACCCTCCACGGGGGACTATGGCTACACCTTC
CASSLPSTGDYGYTF
>TRBJ2-1|TRBV28|few|TRBD2
TGTGCCAGCAGTCTTCCAGGACTAGCGGGAGTTGAGCAGTTCTTC
CASSLPGLAGVEQFF
>TRBJ2-7|TRBV6-5|.|TRBD1
TGTGCCAGCAAATATTACAGGGGAGACGAGCAGTACTTC
CASKYYRGDEQYF
>TRBJ2-5|TRBV19|.|.
TGTGCCAGTAGGACTCCCGGGTTACAAGAGACCCAGTACTTC
CASRTPGLQETQYF
>TRBJ2-7|TRBV7-9|.|.
TGTGCCAGCAGCCCTTCCGGGACACCGACCTACGAGCAGTACTTC
CASSPSGTPTYEQYF
>TRBJ2-1|TRBV2|.|TRBD2
TGTGCCAGCTGTGAACGCGGGGGTTCCTACAATGAGCAGTTCTTC
CASCERGGSYNEQFF
>TRBJ2-5|TRBV7-2|.|TRBD2
TGTGCCAGCAGCTTAGGCGGGAGTGGAGGTGAGACCCAGTACTTC
CASSLGGSGGETQYF
>TRBJ1-4|TRBV4-3|.|TRBD1
TGCGCCAGCAGCCAAGTCCCCGGGACAGGGGGTGAAAAACTGTTTTTT
CASSQVPGTGGEKLFF
>TRBJ1-1|TRBV4-3|.|.
TGCGCCAGCAGCCAAGAGGAGGGCACTGAAGCTTTCTTT
CASSQEEGTEAFF
>TRBJ2-2|TRBV11-3|.|TRBD1
TGTGCCAGCAGCGCTATCCGGGACAGGGGGCCCGGTGCCGGGGAGCTGTTTTTT
CASSAIRDRGPGAGELFF
>TRBJ2-4|TRBV15|.|TRBD1
TGTGCCACCAGCAGAGATCCCACAGGGGCGTCCATTCAGTACTTC
CATSRDPTGASIQYF
>TRBJ2-5|TRBV7-8|.|.
TGTGCCAGCAGCTTCCCTAGGGAGACCCAGTACTTC
CASSFPRETQYF
>TRBJ2-5|TRBV12-3/TRBV12-4|.|.
TGTGCCAGCAGTTTAGGGACACGAGAGACCCAGTACTTC
CASSLGTRETQYF
>TRBJ2-2|TRBV29-1|few|.
TGCAGCGTGGCACAGGGTTACACCGGGGAGCTGTTTTTT
CSVAQGYTGELFF
>TRBJ1-3|TRBV6-5|few|TRBD1
TGTGCCAGCAGTTACGGACAGGGGGCTTCTGGAAACACCATATATTTT
CASSYGQGASGNTIYF
>TRBJ2-1|TRBV6-5|.|.
TGTGCCAGCAGTTACTCCGACAGTCCCCCCTACAATGAGCAGTTCTTC
CASSYSDSPPYNEQFF
>TRBJ1-2|TRBV12-3/TRBV12-4|once|.
TGTGCCAGCAGTTTAGGCAGTTCCTATGGCTACACCTTC
CASSLGSSYGYTF
>TRBJ2-7|TRBV19|.|.
TGTGCCAGTAGGAGTTCACGGGAGTCGAACTACGAGCAGTACTTC
CASRSSRESNYEQYF
>TRBJ2-1|TRBV11-3|.|TRBD2
TGTGCCAGCAGCTTAAACTATGGGACTAGCGGGAGGGCCAATGAGCAGTTCTTC
CASSLNYGTSGRANEQFF
>TRBJ2-7|TRBV10-3|.|TRBD1
TGTGCCATGGGATCCATACAGGGGCCCTACGAGCAGTACTTC
CAMGSIQGPYEQYF
>TRBJ2-7|TRBV4-3|.|TRBD1
TGCGCCAGCAGCCAAGACAGACAGGGTTCCGACGAGCAGTACTTC
CASSQDRQGSDEQYF
>TRBJ2-3|TRBV24-1|.|.
TGTGCCACCAGTGATCCGGCACCCCGAGAGGCAGATACGCAGTATTTT
CATSDPAPREADTQYF
>TRBJ2-1|TRBV2|.|TRBD2
TGTGCCAGCAGTGGGCTAGCGGGGGTCGATGAGCAGTTCTTC
CASSGLAGVDEQFF
>TRBJ2-7|TRBV10-3|.|TRBD1
TGTGCCATCGGAGGGGCTTCGGACAGGGGGCTTTACGAGCAGTACTTC
CAIGGASDRGLYEQYF